This TCR beta chain was found in a study of blood T cell repertoires in COVID-19. Study-wide context: The study drew acute and convalescent COVID-19 samples from the United States, Italy and Spain. PBMCs, B-cell-depleted T cells, or T cells were the source of the cDNA or gDNA that made up the material.

Sequencing used immunoSEQ multiplex PCR; TCRdb keeps in-frame clones, though not all of them. The repertoire consists of some 400,000 clones, with about 89% occurring once and the leading ten covering 8.5% to 12%. Seattle enrolled patients during active infection and tracked them longitudinally. This TCR was recovered from a woman in her twenties or thirties with COVID-19, enrolled during active disease. Source material: peripheral blood.

The CDR3 DNA follows: TGTGCCAGCAGTGGGACTAGCGGGAGTAATGAGCAGTTCTTC. As protein: CASSGTSGSNEQFF. The V and J genes are TRBV28 and TRBJ2-1, with TRBD2 matching 14 bases. V was clipped by 5 bases and J by 7 bases; unmatched bases: 1. Germline CDR1 and CDR2: MDHEN and SYDVKM. The CDR3 has 14 residues.